The 12 T cell receptor beta chains presented below share a single source sample, sequenced in a study of shared clonotypes between healthy human individuals. TCRdb's copy holds only in-frame clones and misses some; the assay was immunoSEQ multiplex PCR. This table has over a million clones, 75% to 80% appearing once. Sequencing used memory CD4+ T cells from PBMCs. Subset indicated: CD45RA-negative fraction. These receptors all stem from a man in his late teens or twenties in good health. Some clones in this sample may be carry-over from other donors' samples.

The table lists this clone with many counts. This rearrangement joins TRBV7-3 to TRBJ1-2; no clear D. Germline CDR1 and CDR2: SGHTA and FQGTGA. Trimming took 2 bases from V and 8 from J, leaving 9 bases between them. The CDR3 is made up of 12 amino acids. The CDR3 region is CASSLYLWGYTF. CDR3 DNA: TGTGCCAGCAGCTTATATCTTTGGGGCTACACCTTC.

The CDR3 protein is CASSQARGRERGDTQYF. The CDR3 coding sequence is TGCGCCAGCAGCCAAGCGAGGGGGCGGGAGCGGGGAGATACGCAGTATTTT. The chain couples TRBV4-1 to TRBJ2-3; D possibly matches TRBD1 or TRBD2 (7 bases each). The germline V gene has CDR1 MGHRA and CDR2 YSYEKL. V was clipped by 1 base and J by 5 bases, with 19 bases between them. The CDR3 totals 17 residues.

In its sample, this clone was seen many times. The chain links TRBV28 to TRBJ1-5; D not resolved. This CDR3 has 15 amino acids. V was shortened by 7 bases and J by 5 bases, with 18 bases between the two germline ends. Germline V CDR1 and CDR2: MDHEN, SYDVKM. CDR3 protein: CASKDRFVDYQPQHF. DNA of the CDR3: TGTGCCAGCAAGGACCGGTTCGTTGATTATCAGCCCCAGCATTTT.

This chain connects TRBV6-1 to TRBJ1-3, with D perhaps TRBD1 (5 bases). V dropped 4 bases and J dropped 2 bases, with 9 bases sitting between them. The CDR3 is 14 residues long. CDR1 is MNHNS and CDR2 is SASEGT in the germline V gene. The CDR3 spells CASSGGETGNTIYF. Written as DNA, the CDR3 is TGTGCCAGCAGTGGGGGGGAGACTGGAAACACCATATATTTT.

The J gene is TRBJ1-2, the V gene TRBV2; D is ambiguous. Trimming cost V 4 bases and J 2 bases, with 8 bases left between them. CDR3 length: 13 residues. The germline V gene encodes CDR1 SNHLY and CDR2 FYNNEI. CDR3 protein: CASSAAENYGYTF. CDR3 nucleotides: TGTGCCAGCAGTGCGGCGGAGAACTATGGCTACACCTTC.

The J gene is TRBJ1-3, the V gene TRBV27; D is undetermined. V lost 8 bases to trimming and J lost 3 bases, with 23 bases between them. This CDR3 is built from 17 residues. Germline CDR1 reads MNHEY; CDR2 reads SMNVEV (reference sequence). The CDR3 nucleotides are TGTGCCAGCCCAGGAGGCTGCCTGCCGAGATTTGGAAACACCATATATTTT. Translation gives CASPGGCLPRFGNTIYF.

The rearrangement joins TRBV9 to TRBJ1-1, with a weak D call TRBD1 (5 bases). The CDR3 extends over 15 amino acids. Germline V gene data show CDR1 as SGDLS and CDR2 as YYNGEE. V lost 3 bases and J lost 5, with 17 bases in between. CDR3 nucleotides: TGTGCCAGCAGCGGAGACGGACACTGGGGAACTGAAGCTTTCTTT. This encodes CASSGDGHWGTEAFF.

This clone was detected a few times. The CDR3 coding sequence is TGTGCCAGTAGTATAGCGGGGATCCAGCCCCAGCATTTT. Amino acid sequence: CASSIAGIQPQHF. This sequence joins TRBV19 and TRBJ1-5, with unresolved D. CDR3 length: 13 amino acids. V was pared by 1 base and J by 7 bases, with 8 bases between. Germline assignment: CDR1 LNHDA and CDR2 SQIVND (reference sequence).

Concerning this clone itself: The same CDR3 is also encoded by other DNA sequences in this sample. The chain uses TRBV5-1 and TRBJ1-1; unclear D gene. Trimming stripped 2 bases from V and 1 base from J, with 6 bases between. The CDR3 contains 13 residues. Looked up from germline, CDR1 is SGHRS and CDR2 is YFSETQ. CDR3 DNA: TGCGCCAGCAGCTTACTGCGGAACACTGAAGCTTTCTTT. Its translation is CASSLLRNTEAFF.

This clone was detected a few times. The V call is TRBV19, the J call TRBJ1-5; D is unresolved. The CDR3 spans 14 residues. V lost 9 bases and J 6 bases, leaving 18 bases between the germline ends. Germline V gene lookup returns CDR1 LNHDA and CDR2 SQIVND (reference sequence). The CDR3 protein is CASTLAGQPQPQHF. In DNA form, the CDR3 reads TGTGCCAGCACCCTCGCTGGTCAACCTCAGCCCCAGCATTTT. The entire variable domain, with the rest obtained from reference TRBV19 and TRBJ1-5, is as follows: DGGITQSPKYLFRKEGQNVTLSCEQNLNHDAMYWYRQDPGQGLRLIYYSQIVNDFQKGDIAEGYSVSREKKESFPLTVTSAQKNPTAFYLCASTLAGQPQPQHFGDGTRLSIL.

The chain has TRBV27 and TRBJ2-1, with 9 bases identical to TRBD2. CDR1 is MNHEY and CDR2 is SMNVEV in the germline V gene (reference sequence). The CDR3 loop spans 16 amino acids. V lost 2 bases to trimming and J lost 3 bases; unmatched junction nucleotides: 5. Written as DNA, the CDR3 is TGTGCCAGCAGTTTAAAGCCTAGCGGGAACTACAATGAGCAGTTCTTC. Its translation is CASSLKPSGNYNEQFF.

This sequence joins TRBV7-9 and TRBJ2-6; 7 bases align to TRBD1. Trimming cost V 8 bases and J 2 bases; bases outside gene matches: 6. CDR3 length: 15 amino acids. From germline, CDR1 is SEHNR and CDR2 FQNEAQ (reference sequence). CDR3 in DNA: TGTGCCAGCCGTACAACAGGGGCTGGGGCCAACGTCCTGACTTTC. Its protein is CASRTTGAGANVLTF.